The TCR beta chain described here comes from a study of cytomegalovirus exposure and HLA in healthy donors. Findings of the study overall: It was reported in a later analysis that an Asian-associated ancestry cluster showed fewer N-insertions than the roughly 710-donor mean. There were 150 or so TCR beta chains listed as cytomegalovirus-associated. The productive fraction for most TCR beta V segments was about 87% or about 30% in an earlier analysis. Exclusion as indistinguishable affected some V segments, including TRBV6-2 and TRBV6-3.

PCR was performed using 60 Vbeta and 13 Jbeta primers. Only in-frame clones appear in the TCRdb table, and some are missing; sequencing was by immunoSEQ multiplex PCR. The repertoire table contains 30,000 to 35,000 clones. Comments on this clone: Its antigen is still unknown.

CDR1 SGHTA and CDR2 FQGNSA come from the germline V gene. V was clipped by 4 bases and J by 9 bases; unmatched bases: 10. The CDR3 runs 15 residues. The specimen sequenced was PBMCs. The chain carries TRBV7-2 and TRBJ2-7; 12 positions match TRBD2. The TCR was taken from a woman in her thirties or forties in good health and CMV-seropositive. DNA of the CDR3: TGTGCCAGCAGCTCCGGGGCTAGCGGGAGGGCGGGGCAGTACTTC. Its protein is CASSSGASGRAGQYF.